A single sample is the source of the 11 T cell receptor beta chains below, sequenced in a study of blood T cell repertoires in COVID-19. Produced via immunoSEQ multiplex PCR; TCRdb's table is partial and in-frame only. This sample yields 53,000 or so clones, of which around 85% are seen a single time; around a sixth belongs to the top ten. Sequenced material: peripheral blood. The receptors derive from a man aged 65 to 85 with active COVID-19.

The chain combines TRBV4-3 with TRBJ2-7; maybe TRBD2 (6 bases). V dropped 3 bases and J dropped 2 bases, with 14 bases sitting between them. Germline loops: CDR1 LGHNA, CDR2 YSLEER. CDR3 size: 15 residues. CDR3 residues: CASSQTYGGTYEQYF. The CDR3, as DNA: TGCGCCAGCAGCCAGACGTACGGGGGAACCTACGAGCAGTACTTC.

This clone was recorded once. V is TRBV4-3 and J is TRBJ2-2, with a weak D call TRBD2 (5 bases). From germline, CDR1 is LGHNA and CDR2 YSLEER. The CDR3 runs 15 residues. V gave up 3 bases and J gave up 8 bases, with 16 bases separating them. The DNA for the CDR3 is TGCGCCAGCAGCCAGGCCTCCCGGGGTTCTGGGGAGCTGTTTTTT. It translates to CASSQASRGSGELFF.

The chain has TRBV9 and TRBJ1-6; D is unclear. The germline V gene has CDR1 SGDLS and CDR2 YYNGEE. CDR3 size: 14 residues. V gave up 0 bases and J gave up 14 bases, with 15 bases separating them. The CDR3 loop is CASSVAQELGALHF. The CDR3, as DNA: TGTGCCAGCAGCGTAGCCCAAGAACTCGGAGCCCTCCACTTT.

The chain combines TRBV5-4 with TRBJ1-6; TRBD1 matches at 7 bases. The CDR3 spans 14 residues. V lost 3 bases and J lost 10; bases outside the gene matches: 7. Germline loops: CDR1 SGHNT, CDR2 YYREEE (reference sequence). The CDR3: CASSSQTQGSPLHF. The DNA of the CDR3 is TGTGCCAGCAGCTCCCAGACACAGGGGTCACCCCTCCACTTT.

V is TRBV4-3 and J is TRBJ2-2; D possibly corresponds to TRBD1 (6 bases). CDR1 and CDR2 from the germline V gene are LGHNA and YSLEER. The CDR3 runs to 18 residues. V was clipped by 2 bases and J by 1 base, with 17 bases between them. CDR3 nucleotide sequence: TGCGCCAGCAGCCAAAGATTTGGTCAGACAGGGAACACCGGGGAGCTGTTTTTT. Encoded protein: CASSQRFGQTGNTGELFF.

This clone was counted only a few times. The rearrangement uses TRBV5-1 and TRBJ2-1, with 7 bases that match TRBD1. V lost 4 bases, J lost 14 bases, and 15 bases stayed unmatched. The germline CDR1 and CDR2 sequences are SGHRS and YFSETQ. CDR3 length equals 14 residues. CDR3 residues: CASSSDRVEGREFF. In nucleotides, the CDR3 is TGCGCCAGCAGCAGCGACAGGGTGGAAGGTAGGGAGTTCTTC.

This chain joins TRBV11-3 and TRBJ2-1; TRBD2 matches 9 bases. Per the germline V gene, CDR1 is SGHNT and CDR2 is YENEEA. The CDR3 is made up of 14 amino acids. Trimming cost V 3 bases and J 10 bases; bases outside gene matches: 7. The CDR3 bases are TGTGCCAGCAGCTTGAGTAGCGGGAGCCCCGAGCAGTTCTTC. Its translation is CASSLSSGSPEQFF.

This clone has only one observation. The chain is built from TRBV5-1 and TRBJ2-3; TRBD2 aligns across 15 bases. The junction had 4 bases not matched to a gene; V was cut back by 2 bases and J by 3 bases. The CDR3 totals 17 residues. The germline V gene has CDR1 SGHRS and CDR2 YFSETQ. This chain's CDR3 is CASSLGLAGGPTDTQYF. In DNA, the CDR3 is TGCGCCAGCAGCTTAGGACTAGCGGGAGGGCCGACAGATACGCAGTATTTT.

The chain has TRBV12-3 or TRBV12-4 and TRBJ1-5; D unresolved. There are 13 residues in the CDR3. Trimming cost V 5 bases and J 0 bases, with 5 bases left between them. The CDR3 sequence: CASSRGSNQPQHF. DNA of the CDR3: TGTGCCAGCAGTCGGGGTAGCAATCAGCCCCAGCATTTT.

This clone counts as medium-sized (0.01 to 0.1%). This chain uses TRBV12-3 or TRBV12-4 with TRBJ2-3, with 9 bases matching TRBD1. Unmatched junction bases numbered 5, after V lost 6 bases and J lost 10 bases. The CDR3 is 12 amino acids. The CDR3 coding sequence is TGTGCCAGCAGGGGACAGGGTAGGGCGCAGTATTTT. It specifies CASRGQGRAQYF.

The chain combines TRBV29-1 with TRBJ2-3; D remains unclear. Trimming took 1 base from V and 3 from J, leaving 5 bases between them. Germline V lookup: CDR1 SQVTM, CDR2 ANQGSEA. The CDR3 totals 12 residues. CDR3 DNA sequence: TGCAGCGTTGAAGGCGTGACAGATACGCAGTATTTT. Its protein is CSVEGVTDTQYF.